The TCR beta chain under discussion was sequenced for a study of blood T cell repertoires in COVID-19. Study-wide background: There were acute and convalescent COVID-19 samples, and they came from the United States, Italy and Spain.

V was pared by 5 bases and J by 0 bases, with 20 bases between. CDR1 and CDR2 (germline): SGHVS, FNYEAQ. This CDR3 is 18 amino acids long. Some clones are missing from TCRdb's copy, which holds only in-frame ones; the method was immunoSEQ multiplex PCR. This table holds some 120,000 clones, approximately 80% found once. The gene calls are TRBV7-6 and TRBJ1-5; D not resolved. Sequencing input: peripheral blood. This TCR came from a man older than 75 with acute or convalescent COVID-19. The chain's CDR3 is CASSQVEGGRYSNQPQHF. In DNA, the CDR3 is TGTGCCAGCAGCCAAGTGGAAGGAGGTCGCTATAGCAATCAGCCCCAGCATTTT.